One sample yielded the 5 T cell receptor beta chains listed below, sequenced in a study of T-cell memory formation after mild COVID-19. TCRdb passed the 5' RACE reads through MiXCR, listing each CDR3 protein once. The sample records nearly 40,000 distinct CDR3 sequences, approximately 6.5% being singletons. Sequences were obtained from PBMCs or a T cell subset sorted from them (not recorded which). These receptors came from an adult who had mild COVID-19 (a few samples of this study predate the infection). Cell type and time point are not known.

This clonotype was detected a few times. The chain has TRBV5-5 and TRBJ2-7; 10 nucleotides agree with TRBD2. J lost 2 bases, V lost 4 bases, and 6 bases had no gene match. CDR1 and CDR2 (germline): SGHKS, YYEKEE (reference sequence). The CDR3 spans 15 residues. In DNA form, the CDR3 reads TGTGCCAGCAGCCGGGCCGGGACTAGCGCCTACGAGCAGTACTTC. It translates to CASSRAGTSAYEQYF.

This clonotype was recorded a few times. V usage is TRBV5-4 and J usage is TRBJ2-1; 8 bases are shared with TRBD1. J gave up 4 bases and V 0 bases, and 3 bases lay outside the gene matches. Germline lookup yields CDR1 SGHNT and CDR2 YYREEE (reference sequence). This CDR3 has 15 residues. The CDR3 DNA is TGTGCCAGCAGCTTGGATCAGGGGGCGTACAATGAGCAGTTCTTC. Residues: CASSLDQGAYNEQFF.

The genes are TRBV5-4 and TRBJ1-1, with a weak D call TRBD1 (5 bases). The CDR3 contains 14 residues. Germline V gives CDR1 SGHNT, CDR2 YYREEE (reference sequence). Trimming removed 2 bases at V and 7 bases at J, with 15 bases between. The CDR3 spells CASSFRGIGGEAFF. Written as DNA, the CDR3 is TGTGCCAGCAGCTTTCGGGGGATTGGAGGTGAAGCTTTCTTT.

This clonotype was seen ten or more times. The chain combines TRBV12-3 or TRBV12-4 with TRBJ1-2, with D perhaps TRBD1 (5 bases). CDR3 size: 13 residues. Trimming left V 3 bases short and J 4 bases short, with 9 bases between. CDR3 nucleotide sequence: TGTGCCAGCAGTTTGTCCGGGGGCTATGGCTACACCTTC. Residues: CASSLSGGYGYTF.

The rearrangement uses TRBV27 and TRBJ2-4; D unclear. The CDR3 has 14 amino acids. V lost 5 bases to trimming and J lost 6 bases, with 14 bases between them. CDR1 MNHEY and CDR2 SMNVEV come from the germline V gene (reference sequence). This chain's CDR3 is CASSLQSKGNIQYF. In DNA form, the CDR3 reads TGTGCCAGCAGTCTCCAGAGTAAAGGAAACATTCAGTACTTC.